The 28 T cell receptor beta chains below were found in one sample sequenced in a study of metastatic and nonmetastatic thyroid tumors. TCRdb ran MiXCR on the PCR reads. The sample lists about 16,000 clones; about 33% were seen once. No patient had received any treatment before thyroid surgery. The material sequenced was tumor tissue. These TCRs come from a male donor with papillary thyroid cancer or a benign thyroid nodule (not recorded which). Some clones in this sample may be carry-over from other donors' samples.

This clone was recorded at least ten times. This rearrangement joins TRBV28 to TRBJ1-4; tentatively, D is TRBD1 (5 bases). The V end was cut by 2 bases, the J end by 8 bases, with 12 bases between. This CDR3 is 14 amino acids long. From germline, CDR1 is MDHEN and CDR2 SYDVKM. This chain's CDR3 is CASSLGSGGEKLFF. CDR3 DNA sequence: TGTGCCAGCAGTTTAGGGAGCGGGGGAGAAAAACTGTTTTTT.

This clone was detected only a few times. The V gene is TRBV6-1, the J gene TRBJ1-4; 8 positions agree with TRBD1. V lost 7 bases to trimming and J lost 5 bases; unmatched junction nucleotides: 9. The germline gives CDR1 MNHNS, CDR2 SASEGT. The CDR3 is 15 amino acids. The CDR3 bases are TGTGCCAGCAAAGGGGGGACAGGCGAAAATGAAAAACTGTTTTTT. Translating gives CASKGGTGENEKLFF.

This clone occurred a few times. The chain links TRBV6-1 to TRBJ1-3, with a tentative D call TRBD1 (6 bases). Germline V CDR1 and CDR2: MNHNS, SASEGT. This CDR3 region has 15 residues. V was cut by 7 bases and J by 4 bases, with 17 bases left in between. For the CDR3, the DNA is TGTGCCAGCACCCCCGGGGGCGCGAGAGGAAACACCATATATTTT. Translated, it gives CASTPGGARGNTIYF.

The chain has TRBV11-2 and TRBJ2-3; D unresolved. The CDR3 covers 15 residues. The V end was cut by 4 bases, the J end by 2 bases, with 13 bases between. Germline assignment: CDR1 SGHAT and CDR2 FQNNGV. CDR3 amino acids: CASSSNPSFTDTQYF. CDR3 bases: TGTGCCAGCAGCTCCAACCCAAGTTTCACAGATACGCAGTATTTT.

This sequence joins TRBV6-1 and TRBJ2-7; D is unresolved. The germline V and J ends were trimmed by 6 bases and 3 bases, with 12 bases remaining between them. CDR3 length: 13 amino acids. The germline CDR1 and CDR2 sequences are MNHNS and SASEGT. CDR3 region: CASRQRDIYEQYF. In nucleotides, the CDR3 is TGTGCCAGCAGGCAACGAGACATCTACGAGCAGTACTTC.

There are a few counts of this clone. The gene calls are TRBV6-1 and TRBJ2-3; 13 bases agree with TRBD2. CDR3 length equals 15 residues. Germline lookup yields CDR1 MNHNS and CDR2 SASEGT. V gave up 6 bases and J gave up 8 bases; unmatched junction bases: 8. The CDR3 DNA reads TGTGCCAGCAGCGCCGGACTAGCGGGAGTGGGTACGCAGTATTTT. Translating it yields CASSAGLAGVGTQYF.

This clone was detected many times. The gene calls are TRBV9 and TRBJ2-5; D ambiguous. V was pared by 1 base and J by 1 base, with 8 bases between. The CDR3 sequence is 14 residues long. Germline V lookup: CDR1 SGDLS, CDR2 YYNGEE. CDR3 amino acids: CASSVQPFQETQYF. In DNA form, the CDR3 reads TGTGCCAGCAGCGTACAACCGTTCCAAGAGACCCAGTACTTC. Based on the CDR3 plus reference TRBV9 and TRBJ2-5, the full variable domain is DSGVTQTPKHLITATGQRVTLRCSPRSGDLSVYWYQQSLDQGLQFLIQYYNGEERAKGNILERFSAQQFPDLHSELNLSSLELGDSALYFCASSVQPFQETQYFGPGTRLLVL.

A single count supports this clone. The chain is built from TRBV11-2 and TRBJ2-7; D is unresolved. Germline assignment: CDR1 SGHAT and CDR2 FQNNGV. This CDR3 comprises 14 residues. With 1 base removed from V and 5 bases from J, the gap between germline ends came to 12 bases. The CDR3 here is CASSLVANSNEQYF. CDR3 DNA sequence: TGTGCCAGCAGCTTAGTAGCTAACTCGAACGAGCAGTACTTC.

This clone was counted a few times. V is TRBV6-1 and J is TRBJ2-6; 10 nucleotides align to TRBD1. Trimming at V came to 6 bases and at J to 0 bases, leaving 5 bases not matched to a gene. This CDR3 spans 17 amino acids. Germline CDR1 MNHNS, CDR2 SASEGT. The CDR3 region has the DNA TGTGCCAGCAGGAAAGGACAGGGGGGCTCTGGGGCCAACGTCCTGACTTTC. It is translated as CASRKGQGGSGANVLTF.

This clone was recorded only once. Relative to the germline gene, one junction end is altered; a read error may explain this. The rearrangement links TRBV27 to TRBJ2-2; maybe TRBD1 (6 bases). Germline-derived CDR1 and CDR2 are MNHEY and SMNVEV (reference sequence). The CDR3 is 17 amino acids. Here the CDR3 reads CATSDSFPRLDTWELFF. For the CDR3, the DNA is TGTGCCACCTCGGACAGTTTCCCCCGGTTAGACACCTGGGAGCTGTTTTTT.

The sample holds many counts of this clone. The chain combines TRBV7-4 with TRBJ1-4; TRBD1 is a possible D gene (6 bases). The germline V and J ends were trimmed by 5 bases and 8 bases, with 30 bases remaining between them. The CDR3 totals 19 residues. Germline lookup yields CDR1 SGHVT and CDR2 SQSDAQ. DNA of the CDR3: TGTGCCAGCAGCCCAGGGGTGGGCGGAGGTGACGGAATTGAGGAAAAACTGTTTTTT. Translating gives CASSPGVGGGDGIEEKLFF. The full variable domain, its missing parts supplied by reference TRBV7-4 and TRBJ1-4, is GAGVSQSPRYKVAKRGRDVALRCDSISGHVTLYWYRQTLGQGSEVLTYSQSDAQRDKSGRPSGRFSAERPERSVSTLKIQRTEQGDSAVYLCASSPGVGGGDGIEEKLFFGSGTQLSVL.

This clone was counted a few times. The genes are TRBV2 and TRBJ2-3, with TRBD1 as a possible D gene (5 bases). The CDR3 extends over 15 amino acids. Germline loops: CDR1 SNHLY, CDR2 FYNNEI. The V end lost 2 bases, the J end lost 0 bases, and 9 bases lay between the germline ends. Here the CDR3 DNA reads TGTGCCAGCAGTGAAACAGGATCTAGCACAGATACGCAGTATTTT. This translates into CASSETGSSTDTQYF.

In this sample, this clone turned up a few times. V and J are TRBV19 and TRBJ1-1, with D possibly TRBD1 on 5 matching bases. V was trimmed by 5 bases and J by 4 bases, leaving 5 bases between them. CDR3 length equals 11 residues. Germline CDR1 reads LNHDA; CDR2 reads SQIVND (reference sequence). The DNA of the CDR3 is TGTGCCAGTAGTGGGGCCACTGAAGCTTTCTTT. Encoded protein: CASSGATEAFF.

The J gene is TRBJ1-5, the V gene TRBV11-3, with a possible D match to TRBD1 (6 bases). V shed 5 bases and J shed 6 bases, with 11 bases lying between them. Germline CDR1 reads SGHNT; CDR2 reads YENEEA. CDR3 length: 13 amino acids. CDR3 sequence (DNA): TGTGCCAGCAGCCCCAGGGGTTGTCAGCCCCAGCATTTT. Translating it yields CASSPRGCQPQHF.

This clone ranks as medium-sized. The rearrangement links TRBV20-1 to TRBJ2-7; 11 nucleotides line up with TRBD2. V shed 5 bases, J shed 5 bases, and the junction held 8 bases outside the gene matches. The CDR3 is 14 amino acids. Germline values: CDR1 DFQATT, CDR2 SNEGSKA (reference sequence). The DNA of the CDR3 is TGCAGTGCTGCGATACTAGCGGGAGAAGACGAGCAGTACTTC. This translates into CSAAILAGEDEQYF.

J is TRBJ2-2 and V is TRBV24-1, with 9 bases aligning to TRBD1. Trimming at V came to 7 bases and at J to 5 bases, leaving 7 bases not matched to a gene. The CDR3 spans 15 residues. The germline V gene encodes CDR1 KGHDR and CDR2 SFDVKD. This CDR3 is CATRTGTGKTGELFF. In DNA, the CDR3 is TGTGCCACCAGAACCGGGACAGGGAAAACCGGGGAGCTGTTTTTT.

As to this clone: The CDR3 does not end in the conserved phenylalanine or tryptophan, so this is likely a read error. No DNA is shown, since the ends of the CDR3 on it are uncertain; the CDR3 is the one TCRdb lists. The chain is built from TRBV12-3 or TRBV12-4 and TRBJ2-1; the table's D call, TRBD2, has no DNA check behind it. The CDR3 spans 17 residues, counting both ends. CDR3 loop: CASSLPSSGGPYNEQNN.

This clone was counted only a few times. J is TRBJ2-7 and V is TRBV28; D may be TRBD2 (6 bases). V was trimmed by 6 bases and J by 5 bases, leaving 20 bases between them. This CDR3 spans 15 amino acids. From germline, CDR1 is MDHEN and CDR2 SYDVKM. The CDR3 reads CASRPVLNGGNEQYF. The DNA of the CDR3 is TGTGCCAGCAGACCGGTCCTAAACGGGGGAAACGAGCAGTACTTC.

Notes on this clone: One end of the junction is discordant with germline, which a read error may explain. The V call is TRBV27, the J call TRBJ1-2; 9 nucleotides agree with TRBD1. Germline V lookup: CDR1 MNHEY, CDR2 SMNVEV (reference sequence). The CDR3 has 13 residues. The CDR3 here is CASSFWTGVGYPF. Here the CDR3 DNA reads TGTGCGAGCAGTTTTTGGACAGGGGTTGGCTACCCCTTC.

This clone is large in the sample. The rearrangement uses TRBV19 and TRBJ1-5; 9 bases line up with TRBD1. The CDR3 loop spans 14 amino acids. Germline CDR1 reads LNHDA; CDR2 reads SQIVND (reference sequence). Trimming removed 4 bases from V and 7 bases from J; junction bases left unmatched: 5. The CDR3 region is CASSKGQGQQPQHF. CDR3 bases: TGTGCCAGTAGTAAGGGACAGGGACAGCAGCCCCAGCATTTT.

This clone was seen more than once but under ten times. The genes are TRBV12-3 or TRBV12-4 and TRBJ1-2; TRBD1 aligns across 8 bases. There are 13 residues in the CDR3. Trimming cost V 4 bases and J 8 bases; bases outside gene matches: 6. The CDR3 protein is CASSSTGAYGYTF. The CDR3 DNA reads TGTGCCAGCAGTTCGACAGGGGCTTACGGCTACACCTTC.

The V call is TRBV4-1, the J call TRBJ1-1, with 9 bases that match TRBD1. The CDR3 sequence is 14 residues long. Germline V gene data show CDR1 as MGHRA and CDR2 as YSYEKL. V shed 4 bases, J shed 5 bases, and the junction held 5 bases outside the gene matches. The CDR3 nucleotides read TGCGCCAGCAGCCCACAGGGGGCAGGTACTGAAGCTTTCTTT. Amino acids: CASSPQGAGTEAFF.

A few counts support this clone. The V call is TRBV6-2 or TRBV6-3, the J call TRBJ2-1, with 10 bases matching TRBD1. CDR3 length equals 15 residues. The ends lost 2 bases at V and 9 bases at J; junction bases unmatched: 7. Germline loops: CDR1 MNHEY, CDR2 SVGEGT. The CDR3 DNA follows: TGTGCCAGCAGTTACGCCCGGGACAGGGGAGGTGAGCAGTTCTTC. Amino acids: CASSYARDRGGEQFF.

Of note for this clone: Its ends do not fully match the called genes, so a read error is possible. This chain connects TRBV7-9 to TRBJ1-2; D not resolved. Germline assignment: CDR1 SEHNR and CDR2 FQNEAQ (reference sequence). There are 14 residues in the CDR3. CDR3 region: CASRLVGNPYDYTF. The CDR3 nucleotides are TGTGCCAGCAGATTAGTCGGCAATCCCTATGACTACACCTTC.

This clone was found many times. V is TRBV5-4 and J is TRBJ1-1; no definite D call. Germline-derived CDR1 and CDR2 are SGHNT and YYREEE (reference sequence). V gave up 1 base and J gave up 0 bases, with 7 bases separating them. The CDR3 sequence is 14 residues long. CDR3 nucleotides: TGTGCCAGCAGCTTGATAGGGATGAACACTGAAGCTTTCTTT. Amino acid sequence: CASSLIGMNTEAFF.

By its share, this clone is medium-sized. V gene TRBV9 combines with J gene TRBJ1-6, with D tentatively TRBD1 (6 bases). Between the trimmed V and J ends, which lost 3 bases and 7 bases, there was a span of 17 bases. The CDR3 is made up of 16 amino acids. Germline CDR1 and CDR2: SGDLS and YYNGEE. The CDR3, as DNA: TGTGCCAGCAGCGCCGGGGGGGCTCGGGGAAATTCACCCCTCCACTTT. Amino acid sequence: CASSAGGARGNSPLHF.

This clone has at least ten counts. The rearrangement links TRBV3-1 to TRBJ1-2; no clear D. Trimming removed 1 base at V and 0 bases at J, with 6 bases between. The germline V gene has CDR1 LGHDT and CDR2 YNNKEL (reference sequence). This CDR3 comprises 14 residues. CDR3 region: CASSQGISNYGYTF. CDR3 nucleotide sequence: TGTGCCAGCAGCCAAGGAATCTCTAACTATGGCTACACCTTC.

V is TRBV5-8 and J is TRBJ1-6; 8 bases are shared with TRBD1. This CDR3 region has 14 residues. Trimming took 4 bases from V and 7 from J; bases not matched to a gene: 4. The germline CDR1 and CDR2 sequences are SGHTS and YDEGEE. The CDR3 loop reads CASSKTGGNSPLHF. The DNA for the CDR3 is TGTGCCAGCAGCAAAACAGGGGGAAATTCACCCCTCCACTTT.